The following is a T cell receptor (beta chain) sequence with its context. Its specificity is unknown. The data stem from a study of beta chain features in type 1 diabetes. Cell sorting via CD45RO/CCR7/CD25/CD127/CD95/CD27 was performed to obtain CD4+ naive, central memory, regulatory and stem cell-like memory cells. The isolated RNA, all of it, was reverse transcribed, so expressed TCRB transcripts were what got sequenced. TCRdb's copy holds only in-frame clones and misses some; the assay was immunoSEQ multiplex PCR. The repertoire consists of 45,000 to 65,000 clones, with around 56% occurring once and the leading ten covering 2.6%. The CDR3 is 17 residues long. Losses at the gene ends were 4 bases for V and 8 bases for J; bases not matched to a gene: 17. CDR1 MDHEN and CDR2 SYDVKM come from the germline V gene. Study results and caveats: TCRB CDR3 length was moderately but significantly reduced in all four CD4+ subsets of Type 1 diabetes patients.

The receptor was isolated from a woman between 40 and 50 years old with type 1 diabetes. Sample: Tregs from blood. The chain carries TRBV28 and TRBJ1-2; 9 bases agree with TRBD1. The DNA for the CDR3 is TGTGCCAGCAGTTCCCGCGGCGTACAGGGGGCAAGTAGGGGCTACACCTTC. Its translation: CASSSRGVQGASRGYTF.